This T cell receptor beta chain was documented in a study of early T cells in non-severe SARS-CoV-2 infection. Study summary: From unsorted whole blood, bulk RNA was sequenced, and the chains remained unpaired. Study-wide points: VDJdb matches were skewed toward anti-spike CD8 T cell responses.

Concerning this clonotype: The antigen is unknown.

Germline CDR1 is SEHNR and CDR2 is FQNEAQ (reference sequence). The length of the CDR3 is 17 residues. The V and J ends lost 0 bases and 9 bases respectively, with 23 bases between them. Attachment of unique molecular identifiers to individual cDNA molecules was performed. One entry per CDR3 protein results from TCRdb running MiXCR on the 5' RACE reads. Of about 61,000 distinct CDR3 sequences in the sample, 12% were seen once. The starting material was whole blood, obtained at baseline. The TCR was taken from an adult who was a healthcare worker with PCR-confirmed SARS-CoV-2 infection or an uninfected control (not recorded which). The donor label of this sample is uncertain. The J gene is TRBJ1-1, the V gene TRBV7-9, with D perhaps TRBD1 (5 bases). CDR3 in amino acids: CASSLAGQGPNSRKAFF. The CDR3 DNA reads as TGTGCCAGCAGCTTAGCGGGGCAGGGTCCTAACTCGAGGAAAGCTTTCTTT. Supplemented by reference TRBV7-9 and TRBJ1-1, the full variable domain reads DTGVSQNPRHKITKRGQNVTFRCDPISEHNRLYWYRQTLGQGPEFLTYFQNEAQLEKSRLLSDRFSAERPKGSFSTLEIQRTEQGDSAMYLCASSLAGQGPNSRKAFFGQGTRLTVV.